A selection of T cell receptor beta chains follows, all from one sample in a study of chronic HIV infection and antiretroviral therapy. TCRdb redid the calling of the 5' RACE reads with MiXCR, one entry per CDR3 protein. The data hold roughly 48,000 distinct CDR3 sequences, with approximately 20% observed a single time. The sequenced material came from peripheral blood. These receptors were collected from an adult who had HIV and had not received antiretroviral therapy, or was an uninfected healthy control (not recorded which). CDR3s include the opening cysteine and the closing phenylalanine or tryptophan. Each record gives: CDR3 protein, CDR3 DNA, clone size, D gene, J gene, V gene. A D gene is named only where the DNA matches it firmly. Expanded clones get a size class; other rows say once, few or many, or leave the size out.

CATRTGNQPQHF	TGTGCCACCCGGACAGGGAATCAGCCCCAGCATTTT	.	TRBD1	TRBJ1-5	TRBV25-1
CASSPKGNREAFF	TGCGCCAGCAGCCCAAAAGGAAACAGGGAAGCTTTCTTT	few	.	TRBJ1-1	TRBV4-1
CASSLTVTYEQYF	TGTGCCAGCAGTTTAACAGTTACCTACGAGCAGTACTTC	many	.	TRBJ2-7	TRBV28
CASSLRDRAYEQYF	TGTGCCAGCAGTCTCCGGGACCGAGCCTACGAGCAGTACTTC	.	.	TRBJ2-7	TRBV28
CASSLRTSGRIEQFF	TGTGCCAGCAGCTTAAGAACTAGCGGGAGAATTGAGCAGTTCTTC	few	TRBD2	TRBJ2-1	TRBV7-2
CASSQEESRVFEQYF	TGCGCCAGCAGCCAAGAAGAGAGCAGGGTCTTTGAGCAGTACTTC	.	.	TRBJ2-7	TRBV4-1
CASSPGTSLHNEQFF	TGTGCCAGCAGCCCTGGGACTAGCCTCCACAATGAGCAGTTCTTC	.	TRBD2	TRBJ2-1	TRBV28
CASSLGHPIPGNTIYF	TGCGCCAGCAGCTTGGGGCACCCCATCCCTGGAAACACCATATATTTT	.	.	TRBJ1-3	TRBV5-1
CASSLAEPPYEQYF	TGTGCCAGCAGCTTAGCGGAGCCCCCCTACGAGCAGTACTTC	few	.	TRBJ2-7	TRBV7-9
CASVRLAGVSTGELFF	TGTGCCAGCGTTAGATTAGCGGGAGTCAGCACCGGGGAGCTGTTTTTT	few	TRBD2	TRBJ2-2	TRBV2
CASSWNRYGYTF	TGTGCCAGCAGTTGGAATCGCTATGGCTACACCTTC	few	.	TRBJ1-2	TRBV28
CASSQVGLTVRQYF	TGCGCCAGCAGCCAAGTCGGCTTGACCGTCCGCCAGTATTTT	few	.	TRBJ2-3	TRBV4-1
CSVGGAQGAGNVLTF	TGCAGCGTTGGAGGAGCACAGGGGGCAGGCAACGTCCTGACTTTC	.	TRBD1	TRBJ2-6	TRBV29-1
CASSPNPVLQETQYF	TGTGCCAGCAGCCCGAACCCCGTGCTACAAGAGACCCAGTACTTC	many	.	TRBJ2-5	TRBV3-1
CASSAPTAGVFLEQYF	TGTGCCAGCAGCGCCCCGACGGCGGGAGTTTTCCTCGAGCAGTACTTC	.	TRBD2	TRBJ2-7	TRBV11-2
CASSAGLPSHNEQFF	TGTGCCAGCAGCGCGGGCCTCCCTTCCCACAATGAGCAGTTCTTC	few	.	TRBJ2-1	TRBV9